The clone carrying this TCR beta chain was detected a few times. Its target is not known. Time point indicated: pre-sensitization, week 0. Specified treatment: therapeutic diphenylcyclopropenone sensitization with weekly scalp DPC. TCRdb redid the calling of the RACE reads with MiXCR, one entry per CDR3 protein. The sample carries 300,000 to 450,000 distinct CDR3 sequences, about 5.1% recorded once. The data are from a study of human T cells and chemical hapten exposure. Notes on the study in general: Since the donors had alopecia, their immune response may not be the same as that of healthy people.

The germline CDR1 and CDR2 sequences are ENHRY and SYGVKD. The J segment lost 1 base and the V segment lost 6 bases, leaving 5 bases of the junction unmatched. This CDR3 contains 14 residues. Sequences were derived from whole blood, sampled in connection with sensitization to the hapten diphenylcyclopropenone (DPC). This TCR came from a woman aged 50 to 65 with alopecia areata. Some clones in this sample may be carry-over from other donors' samples. The chain couples TRBV10-3 to TRBJ1-1, with 7 nucleotides matching TRBD1. Written as DNA, the CDR3 is TGTGCCATCAGCCAAGGGGGCGAGAACACTGAAGCTTTCTTT. Its translation: CAISQGGENTEAFF.